The next 8 T cell receptor beta chains were all read from a single sample in a study of blood T cell repertoires in COVID-19. Clones were read by immunoSEQ multiplex PCR, and TCRdb kept only the in-frame ones, dropping some. This repertoire shows roughly 230,000 clones, roughly 86% found once; its top ten account for approximately 0.7%. The sequencing input was peripheral blood. All receptors come from a human donor in a cohort sampled during active COVID-19.

This clone occurred a few times. The CDR3 loop is CASSQAGDYEQYF. The CDR3 region has the DNA TGTGCCAGCTCCCAGGCAGGTGACTACGAGCAGTACTTC. The V gene is TRBV2, the J gene TRBJ2-7; D not certain. CDR3 length: 13 residues. V lost 8 bases and J lost 3, with 14 bases in between. CDR1 and CDR2 (germline): SNHLY, FYNNEI. The full variable domain, completed using reference TRBV2 and TRBJ2-7, is EPEVTQTPSHQVTQMGQEVILRCVPISNHLYFYWYRQILGQKVEFLVSFYNNEISEKSEIFDDQFSVERPDGSNFTLKIRSTKLEDSAMYFCASSQAGDYEQYFGPGTRLTVT.

The J gene is TRBJ2-1, the V gene TRBV11-2, with D possibly TRBD1 on 6 matching bases. The V end lost 1 base, the J end lost 10 bases, and 11 bases lay between the germline ends. The CDR3 is 13 amino acids. Germline V gives CDR1 SGHAT, CDR2 FQNNGV. CDR3 in amino acids: CASSLGGGEEQFF. The CDR3 region has the DNA TGTGCCAGCAGCTTAGGAGGGGGAGAGGAGCAGTTCTTC.

This sequence joins TRBV7-2 and TRBJ2-3; TRBD2 is a possible D gene (6 bases). CDR3 length: 16 residues. Trimming stripped 5 bases from V and 6 bases from J, with 21 bases between. Germline V CDR1 and CDR2: SGHTA, FQGNSA. The CDR3: CASSLRGAGLRDTQYF. CDR3 nucleotides: TGTGCCAGCAGCCTCAGAGGGGCGGGGCTCCGGGATACGCAGTATTTT.

This clone appeared a few times. The chain couples TRBV7-9 to TRBJ1-1; TRBD1 matches 8 bases. Germline V gene data show CDR1 as SEHNR and CDR2 as FQNEAQ (reference sequence). The CDR3 totals 14 residues. V lost 5 bases to trimming and J lost 5 bases; unmatched junction nucleotides: 7. The DNA for the CDR3 is TGTGCCAGCAGCCTATTGACAGGGGAGACTGAAGCTTTCTTT. It translates to CASSLLTGETEAFF.

This chain's CDR3 is CASSQDQSTGELFF. CDR3 nucleotides: TGTGCCAGCAGCCAAGATCAGTCTACCGGGGAGCTGTTTTTT. The chain is built from TRBV4-2 and TRBJ2-2, with D unclear. The germline CDR1 and CDR2 sequences are LGHNA and YNFKEQ. The V gene lost 0 bases and the J gene lost 5 bases, with 7 bases spanning the gap. The CDR3 sequence is 14 residues long.

This clone was found once. This sequence joins TRBV7-6 and TRBJ1-1, with D possibly being TRBD1 (6 bases). The CDR3 has 15 residues. The germline CDR1 and CDR2 sequences are SGHVS and FNYEAQ. V was shortened by 5 bases and J by 4 bases, with 17 bases between the two germline ends. The CDR3 coding sequence is TGTGCCAGCAGCCTGGGGGCTTCAGGGATCACTGAAGCTTTCTTT. Translation: CASSLGASGITEAFF.

The chain is built from TRBV30 and TRBJ1-2, with 8 positions matching TRBD1. Germline V gives CDR1 GTSNPN, CDR2 SVGIG (reference sequence). The length of the CDR3 is 14 residues. The V segment lost 2 bases and the J segment 8 bases; nucleotides outside the gene matches: 10. The CDR3 protein is CAWSFQGARLGYTF. In DNA form, the CDR3 reads TGTGCCTGGAGTTTCCAGGGGGCGCGGTTGGGCTACACCTTC. Supplemented by reference TRBV30 and TRBJ1-2, the full variable domain reads SQTIHQWPATLVQPVGSPLSLECTVEGTSNPNLYWYRQAAGRGLQLLFYSVGIGQISSEVPQNLSASRPQDRQFILSSKKLLLSDSGFYLCAWSFQGARLGYTFGSGTRLTVV.

The chain links TRBV7-9 to TRBJ1-2; TRBD1 matches 10 bases. V dropped 7 bases and J dropped 8; count of bases not matched to a gene: 10. Germline V gives CDR1 SEHNR, CDR2 FQNEAQ (reference sequence). The CDR3 sequence is 14 residues long. CDR3 residues: CASNTDRGYVGYTF. For the CDR3, the DNA is TGTGCCAGCAACACGGACAGGGGGTATGTGGGCTACACCTTC.